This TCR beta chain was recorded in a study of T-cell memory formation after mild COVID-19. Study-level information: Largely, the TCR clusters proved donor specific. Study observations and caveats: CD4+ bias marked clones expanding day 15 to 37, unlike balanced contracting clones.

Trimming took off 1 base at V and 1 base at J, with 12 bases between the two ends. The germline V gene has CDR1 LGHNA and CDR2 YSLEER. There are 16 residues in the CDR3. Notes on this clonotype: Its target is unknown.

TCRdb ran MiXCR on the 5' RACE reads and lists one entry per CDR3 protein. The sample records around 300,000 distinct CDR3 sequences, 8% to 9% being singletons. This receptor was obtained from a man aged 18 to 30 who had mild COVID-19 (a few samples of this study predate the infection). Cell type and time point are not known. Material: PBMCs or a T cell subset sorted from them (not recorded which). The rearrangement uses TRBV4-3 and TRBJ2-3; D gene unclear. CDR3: CASSQGGSSRTDTQYF. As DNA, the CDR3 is TGCGCCAGCAGCCAAGGGGGATCTTCCCGCACAGATACGCAGTATTTT.